Sequencing of this TCR beta chain was carried out in a study of T cell repertoires in ileal Crohn's disease. Time point here: inflamed ileum from the surgical specimen. This CDR3 is 13 amino acids long. Trimming took 5 bases from V and 4 from J, leaving 9 bases between them. Germline loops: CDR1 SGHAT, CDR2 FQDESV (reference sequence). Sequencing was performed with immunoSEQ multiplex PCR; in TCRdb, only in-frame clones are kept and a portion is missing. This table holds some 5,000 clones, approximately 80% found once. The clonotype originates from an adult with Crohn's disease. Sequenced: ileal tissue. This chain uses TRBV11-1 with TRBJ2-1, with D possibly matching TRBD1 (5 bases). CDR3 sequence reads: CASSPGFYNEQFF. In DNA form, the CDR3 reads TGTGCCAGCAGCCCAGGGTTTTACAATGAGCAGTTCTTC.